These 2 T cell receptor beta chains originate from one sample sequenced in a study of patients and donors after allogeneic stem cell transplantation. TCRdb used MiXCR to reprocess the RT-PCR reads, holding one entry per CDR3 protein. The sample yields about 960,000 distinct CDR3 sequences, approximately 18% seen once. The sample was blood, either unsorted or a sorted T cell fraction (not recorded which). These receptors originate from a human donor who was either an allogeneic HSCT recipient or a stem cell or donor lymphocyte infusion donor (not recorded which). It is not recorded whose cells these are; they may come from a transplant donor.

The chain is built from TRBV7-9 and TRBJ2-5, with D unresolved. V dropped 5 bases and J dropped 1 base, with 8 bases sitting between them. The V gene's germline CDR1 is SEHNR and CDR2 FQNEAQ (reference sequence). The CDR3 runs to 13 residues. CDR3 protein: CASSAWTQETQYF. The DNA for the CDR3 is TGTGCCAGCAGCGCGTGGACCCAAGAGACCCAGTACTTC.

The chain joins TRBV12-3 or TRBV12-4 to TRBJ1-2, with D possibly TRBD1 on 5 matching bases. The V end lost 0 bases, the J end lost 8 bases, and 13 bases lay between the germline ends. The CDR3 sequence is 14 residues long. Here the CDR3 DNA reads TGTGCCAGCAGTTTAGCGTGGGGCGGGTGGGGCTACACCTTC. Protein product: CASSLAWGGWGYTF.